The sequence of this T cell receptor (beta chain) was determined in a study of blood T cell repertoires in COVID-19. As for the study in general: Material from acute and convalescent COVID-19 was sourced from the United States, Italy and Spain.

TCRdb keeps only in-frame clones here, not all; method: immunoSEQ multiplex PCR. Of about 35,000 clones in the sample, around 87% are singletons; the top ten hold roughly a tenth. The V gene end was trimmed by 6 bases and the J gene end by 5 bases; junction bases not matched to a gene: 6. CDR3 size: 16 residues. Germline loops: CDR1 LNHDA, CDR2 SQIVND (reference sequence). The chain combines TRBV19 with TRBJ1-6, with 11 bases aligning to TRBD1. This clonotype was obtained from a man aged 80 or over with active COVID-19. Material: peripheral blood. CDR3 protein: CASRPRDRGNNSPLHF. CDR3 DNA: TGTGCCAGTAGACCCCGGGACAGGGGGAATAATTCACCCCTCCACTTT.